Below, one T cell receptor beta chain is given with its context. V was pared by 6 bases and J by 9 bases, with 24 bases between. Germline assignment: CDR1 MGHRA and CDR2 YSYEKL. This CDR3 spans 17 amino acids. These data belong to a study of blood T cell repertoires in COVID-19. Sequencing used immunoSEQ multiplex PCR; TCRdb keeps in-frame clones, though not all of them. Among about 70,000 clones, 80% to 90% were seen once, and the ten largest hold about 1.5%. This receptor was obtained from a woman aged 55 to 70 with acute or convalescent COVID-19. The sample taken for sequencing was peripheral blood. J is TRBJ1-6 and V is TRBV4-1; no clear D gene. The CDR3 loop reads CASRKISSAGGGSPLHF. For the CDR3, the DNA is TGCGCCAGCAGAAAAATTTCTTCCGCGGGTGGAGGTTCACCCCTCCACTTT.